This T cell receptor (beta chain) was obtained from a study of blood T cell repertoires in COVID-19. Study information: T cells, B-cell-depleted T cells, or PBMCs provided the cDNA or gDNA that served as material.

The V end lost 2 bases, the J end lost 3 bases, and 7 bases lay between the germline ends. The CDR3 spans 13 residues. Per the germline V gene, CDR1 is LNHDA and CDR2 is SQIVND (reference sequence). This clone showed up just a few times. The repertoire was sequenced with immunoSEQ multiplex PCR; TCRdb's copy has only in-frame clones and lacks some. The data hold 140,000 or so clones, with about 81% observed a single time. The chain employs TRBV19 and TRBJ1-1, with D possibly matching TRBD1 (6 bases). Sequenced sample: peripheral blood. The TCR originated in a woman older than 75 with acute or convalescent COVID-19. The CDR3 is CASSINRDTEAFF. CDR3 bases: TGTGCCAGTAGTATAAACAGGGACACTGAAGCTTTCTTT.